A selection of T cell receptor beta chains follows, all from one sample in a study of blood T cell repertoires in COVID-19. The assay was immunoSEQ multiplex PCR, and TCRdb's table has in-frame clones only and misses some. The data contain some 220,000 clones, 75% to 90% of them singletons. Specimen: peripheral blood. These receptors originate from a woman aged 65 to 85 with COVID-19, enrolled during active disease. The CDR3 runs from the conserved cysteine through the conserved F or W. The order of the fields is J gene, V gene, D gene, clone size, CDR3 DNA, CDR3 protein. D genes are given only for firm matches. Clone size is stated in some rows and not others, as once, few, many or a class when expanded.

TRBJ1-6,TRBV2,NA,few,TGTGCCAGCACTGCCGGGGGGGATTATAATTCACCCCTCCACTTT,CASTAGGDYNSPLHF
TRBJ2-2,TRBV5-6,TRBD2,NA,TGTGCCAGCAGCTTGTTCTCGACTAGCGGGAGTCGCGGGGAGCTGTTTTTT,CASSLFSTSGSRGELFF
TRBJ2-7,TRBV24-1,NA,many,TGTGCCACCAGCGGTGACTACGAGCAGTACTTC,CATSGDYEQYF
TRBJ1-1,TRBV19,NA,NA,TGTGCCAGTAGCCGACAGCAGATGAACACTGAAGCTTTCTTT,CASSRQQMNTEAFF
TRBJ1-1,TRBV6-5,NA,NA,TGTGCCAGCAGAAAAGGGGATTTGGGTGATACTGAAGCTTTCTTT,CASRKGDLGDTEAFF
TRBJ2-1,TRBV30,TRBD2,NA,TGTGCCTGGAGAGTCGCTGGGTTGCTAGCGGGAGGGAGCTCCTACAATGAGCAGTTCTTC,CAWRVAGLLAGGSSYNEQFF
TRBJ1-6,TRBV5-6,TRBD1,NA,TGTGCCAGCAGCTTTGGGACAGCCAATTCACCCCTCCACTTT,CASSFGTANSPLHF
TRBJ1-1,TRBV4-3,NA,NA,TGCGCCAGCAGCCAGCTACAGGGCCGTGAAGCTTTCTTT,CASSQLQGREAFF
TRBJ1-2,TRBV27,TRBD1,NA,TGTGCCAGCAGACCATTGACAGGGTTGAGCGGCTACACCTTC,CASRPLTGLSGYTF
TRBJ2-5,TRBV5-4,TRBD2,NA,TGTGCCAGCAGCCCCGGGGGACTAGCGGGAGAGACCCAGTACTTC,CASSPGGLAGETQYF
TRBJ2-5,TRBV24-1,TRBD2,once,TGTGCCACCAGTGATTCCCCGGCGGGAGGTAAAGAGACCCAGTACTTC,CATSDSPAGGKETQYF
TRBJ2-7,TRBV5-1,NA,NA,TGCGCCAGCAGCTTGGGTCACGACAGGGCGGGGGAGCAGTACTTC,CASSLGHDRAGEQYF
TRBJ2-1,TRBV29-1,NA,NA,TGCAGCGCCATGACAGGATCATTGGTCTTC,CSAMTGSLVF
TRBJ1-1,TRBV28,NA,NA,TGTGCCAGCAGTTCGAGCGGACGGGATGAAGCTTTCTTT,CASSSSGRDEAFF
TRBJ2-3,TRBV18,NA,NA,TGTGCCAGCTCACTTAAACAGAGCGGAATCACAGATACGCAGTATTTT,CASSLKQSGITDTQYF
TRBJ2-7,TRBV5-1,NA,NA,TGCGCCAGCCAGAGAGGGCAGGGGTCCTACGAGCAGTACTTC,CASQRGQGSYEQYF
TRBJ2-7,TRBV2,TRBD2,few,TGTGCCAGCAGTAACTATGCGGGAGGGCCCTACGAGCAGTACTTC,CASSNYAGGPYEQYF
TRBJ1-3,TRBV28,NA,NA,TGTGCCAGCAGTTTAAGTAGCTACACCATATATTTT,CASSLSSYTIYF
TRBJ1-2,TRBV9,TRBD1,few,TGTGCCAGCAGCGTAGGGAAATTACAGGGGGCGCAGGCTGGCTACACCTTC,CASSVGKLQGAQAGYTF
TRBJ2-1,TRBV6-5,TRBD2,NA,TGTGCCAGCAGGGAGCGGGAGAAAAGAAATGAGCAGTTCTTC,CASREREKRNEQFF
TRBJ2-1,TRBV24-1,NA,NA,TGTGCCACCAGTGTTCGCGGTGAGCAGTTCTTC,CATSVRGEQFF
TRBJ2-7,TRBV5-4,TRBD2,NA,TGTGCCAGCAGCCAGACTAGCGGGAGCTCCTACGAGCAGTACTTC,CASSQTSGSSYEQYF
TRBJ2-5,TRBV7-2,TRBD2,NA,TGTGCCAGCAGCCTCCGTAGCGGGAGGGCAGCCGAGACCCAGTACTTC,CASSLRSGRAAETQYF
TRBJ2-2,TRBV10-3,NA,NA,TGTGCCATCAGTATCAGGCGGACAGCTTGGTTCGACACCGGGGAGCTGTTTTTT,CAISIRRTAWFDTGELFF
TRBJ2-1,TRBV6-4,NA,NA,TGTGCCAGCAGGCCCCTTGAGGGAAGCAATGAGCAGTTCTTC,CASRPLEGSNEQFF
TRBJ1-2,TRBV7-9,TRBD1,NA,TGTGCCAGCAGCTTGACAGGGAGTGGCTACACCTTC,CASSLTGSGYTF
TRBJ2-1,TRBV12-3/TRBV12-4,NA,few,TGTGCCAGCAGTTCTCGACTAGGGGATGAGCAGTTCTTC,CASSSRLGDEQFF
TRBJ2-1,TRBV5-1,TRBD2,once,TGCGCCAGCAGCTTGGGAGGTTGGGGGACTAATAACAATGAGCAGTTCTTC,CASSLGGWGTNNNEQFF